The text below deals with one TCR beta chain. The record originates from a study of blood T cell repertoires in COVID-19. Study-wide background: Samples representing acute and convalescent COVID-19 were sourced from the United States, Italy and Spain. PBMCs, B-cell-depleted T cells, or T cells provided the cDNA or gDNA that made up the material.

In the original workflow: Amplification of reference gene primers provided the estimated nucleated cell counts. Method: immunoSEQ multiplex PCR; TCRdb's copy keeps in-frame clones and lacks some. V and J calls and clone size come straight from that table; D and trimming were deduced from the DNA. The top ten hold less than 4.5% of the sample, which has about 130,000 clones, about 90% seen once. This CDR3 is 13 amino acids long. Trimming removed 6 bases from V and 2 bases from J; junction bases left unmatched: 2. CDR1 and CDR2 from the germline V gene are MNHEY and SVGAGI. This sequence originates from a woman aged 55-70 years with acute or convalescent COVID-19. The chain employs TRBV6-5 and TRBJ2-5, with TRBD1 identical over 8 bases. Sequenced: peripheral blood. The CDR3 bases are TGTGCCAGCAGGCGACAGGGGCAAGAGACCCAGTACTTC. Residues: CASRRQGQETQYF.